The clone carrying this TCR beta chain was observed at least ten times. TCRdb processed the RT-PCR reads anew with MiXCR; each CDR3 protein has one entry. The table includes fewer than 800,000 distinct CDR3 sequences, about 14% detected once. The receptor was derived from a female donor in good health, serving as a healthy control. The sample was memory CD4+ T cells from blood.

This CDR3 reads CASEPGTAGSDTQYF. The CDR3 DNA follows: TGTGCCAGTGAACCCGGGACAGCCGGTTCGGATACGCAGTATTTT. The chain carries TRBV6-2 or TRBV6-3 and TRBJ2-3; 7 nucleotides line up with TRBD1. Germline V gene lookup returns CDR1 MNHEY and CDR2 SVGEGT. The CDR3 consists of 15 residues. Trimming at V came to 9 bases and at J to 6 bases, leaving 15 bases not matched to a gene.